This note documents a single T cell receptor beta chain sequence. The germline V gene encodes CDR1 SGHDT and CDR2 YYEEEE. This CDR3 contains 15 residues. The ends were cut back, 0 bases at V and 0 bases at J, with 4 bases in the middle. The source of the sample is a study of T cell changes during pregnancy in multiple sclerosis. Assay: immunoSEQ multiplex PCR; the TCRdb copy retains only in-frame clones and omits some. The repertoire includes 90,000 or so clones, approximately 93% of them detected once, and about 1.7% sits in the top ten. The sequencing here drew on peripheral blood, taken after pregnancy. The chain combines TRBV5-6 with TRBJ2-6, with unresolved D. The TCR sequence derives from a female donor in good health, enrolled as a control in a pregnancy study. The CDR3 DNA reads as TGTGCCAGCAGCTTGGGTCACTCTGGGGCCAACGTCCTGACTTTC. Translating it yields CASSLGHSGANVLTF.